Each of the 14 T cell receptor beta chains below was sequenced from the same sample in a study of blood T cell repertoires in COVID-19. This table comes from immunoSEQ multiplex PCR, and its TCRdb copy is limited to in-frame clones, with some not included. This sample carries about 62,000 clones, just under 95% of them seen once, and the ten largest clones take over 5.5%. Sequenced: peripheral blood. These receptor sequences come from a human donor in a cohort sampled during active COVID-19.

The genes are TRBV5-6 and TRBJ1-5; 8 bases are a match to TRBD1. Unmatched junction bases numbered 4, after V lost 4 bases and J lost 4 bases. Germline V CDR1 and CDR2: SGHDT, YYEEEE. The CDR3 length is 14 residues. The CDR3 DNA sequence: TGTGCCAGCAGCCCCGGGACAGGTAATCAGCCCCAGCATTTT. Its translation: CASSPGTGNQPQHF.

V is TRBV2 and J is TRBJ1-2; 9 bases are a match to TRBD1. The length of the CDR3 is 14 residues. The germline CDR1 and CDR2 sequences are SNHLY and FYNNEI. Trimming took 6 bases from V and 7 from J; bases not matched to a gene: 9. This chain's CDR3 is CASSRGEDRGGYTF. CDR3 sequence (DNA): TGTGCCAGCAGCCGCGGGGAGGACAGGGGTGGCTACACCTTC. The variable domain in full, with the rest retrieved from reference TRBV2 and TRBJ1-2, is EPEVTQTPSHQVTQMGQEVILRCVPISNHLYFYWYRQILGQKVEFLVSFYNNEISEKSEIFDDQFSVERPDGSNFTLKIRSTKLEDSAMYFCASSRGEDRGGYTFGSGTRLTVV.

This chain joins TRBV7-9 and TRBJ2-3; 9 bases match TRBD2. Per the germline V gene, CDR1 is SEHNR and CDR2 is FQNEAQ (reference sequence). This CDR3 is built from 16 residues. V lost 5 bases, J lost 5 bases, and 11 bases stayed unmatched. DNA for the CDR3: TGTGCCAGCAGCCGCCGCGGGGGGGGGCCGCTAGATACGCAGTATTTT. Its translation is CASSRRGGGPLDTQYF.

The rearrangement joins TRBV11-1 to TRBJ2-5; 7 bases align to TRBD1. V trimming: 5 bases; J trimming: 5 bases; junction bases outside the gene matches: 11. This CDR3 is 15 amino acids long. The germline V gene has CDR1 SGHAT and CDR2 FQDESV (reference sequence). The CDR3 sequence is CASSLRTGAGETQYF. Here the CDR3 DNA reads TGTGCCAGCAGCCTACGGACAGGCGCAGGGGAGACCCAGTACTTC.

The CDR3 DNA is TGTGCCAGCAGCCTGATCTACAGGGGGGCTGAAGCTTTCTTT. As protein: CASSLIYRGAEAFF. The V call is TRBV28, the J call TRBJ1-1, with 8 bases that match TRBD1. Germline CDR1 and CDR2: MDHEN and SYDVKM. There are 14 residues in the CDR3. After removal of 6 bases from V and 6 bases from J, the junction contained 9 bases not matched to a gene.

This clone was observed a single time. The chain joins TRBV15 to TRBJ2-7; D might be TRBD1 (5 bases). V was clipped by 5 bases and J by 7 bases, with 12 bases between them. Germline V gene lookup returns CDR1 LNHNV and CDR2 YYDKDF (reference sequence). The CDR3 contains 12 residues. The DNA for the CDR3 is TGTGCCACCAGCTCGGCAAGGGGAGAGCAGTACTTC. Amino acids: CATSSARGEQYF.

The chain has TRBV18 and TRBJ2-2, with a weak D call TRBD2 (5 bases). The CDR3 has 15 residues. The germline V gene encodes CDR1 KGHSH and CDR2 LQKENI. V shed 2 bases and J shed 8 bases, with 15 bases lying between them. The CDR3 DNA sequence: TGTGCCAGCTCACCAAGAGACGAACCGGGAGGGGAGCTGTTTTTT. Protein sequence: CASSPRDEPGGELFF.

This sequence joins TRBV5-1 and TRBJ2-1, with 8 bases identical to TRBD2. The CDR3 loop spans 14 amino acids. Germline lookup yields CDR1 SGHRS and CDR2 YFSETQ. V dropped 4 bases and J dropped 4; count of bases not matched to a gene: 4. CDR3: CASSDERGYNEQFF. CDR3 DNA: TGCGCCAGCAGCGACGAGCGGGGGTACAATGAGCAGTTCTTC.

V is TRBV6-2 or TRBV6-3 and J is TRBJ2-7; 7 bases align to TRBD2. The V gene end was trimmed by 4 bases and the J gene end by 3 bases; junction bases not matched to a gene: 6. This CDR3 is 14 amino acids long. Germline V gene sequence: CDR1 MNHEY, CDR2 SVGEGT. The CDR3 bases are TGTGCCAGCAGTTCCCGGGAGGCCCACTACGAGCAGTACTTC. This sequence encodes CASSSREAHYEQYF.

The V gene is TRBV19, the J gene TRBJ1-1, with 8 bases lining up with TRBD1. CDR1 and CDR2 (germline): LNHDA, SQIVND (reference sequence). This CDR3 is built from 13 residues. The V segment lost 10 bases and the J segment 8 bases; nucleotides outside the gene matches: 12. The CDR3 coding sequence is TGTGCCACTCGCTCACAGGGGGTCCCCGAAGCTTTCTTT. Its protein is CATRSQGVPEAFF.

The V call is TRBV3-1 (or the pseudogene TRBV3-2), the J call TRBJ2-2; possible D gene TRBD1, 5 bases. Germline V CDR1 and CDR2: LGHDT, YNNKEL (reference sequence). Trimming removed 2 bases at V and 6 bases at J, with 13 bases between. The CDR3 contains 15 residues. CDR3 sequence reads: CASSQKTVSAGELFF. Here the CDR3 DNA reads TGTGCCAGCAGCCAAAAGACAGTGTCCGCCGGGGAGCTGTTTTTT.

V usage is TRBV2 and J usage is TRBJ1-5; tentative D call: TRBD1 (5 bases). There are 15 residues in the CDR3. From germline, CDR1 is SNHLY and CDR2 FYNNEI. V lost 4 bases to trimming and J lost 2 bases, with 12 bases between them. The CDR3 sequence is CASSGGRVGNQPQHF. The CDR3 DNA sequence: TGTGCCAGCAGTGGCGGCAGGGTTGGCAATCAGCCCCAGCATTTT.

CDR3 sequence reads: CASSTTSAGYNEQFF. The CDR3 DNA follows: TGCGCCAGCAGCACGACTAGCGCGGGTTACAATGAGCAGTTCTTC. The chain couples TRBV5-1 to TRBJ2-1; 8 bases map to TRBD2. This CDR3 spans 15 amino acids. V was pared by 4 bases and J by 4 bases, with 7 bases of the junction left unmatched. Germline loops: CDR1 SGHRS, CDR2 YFSETQ.

The genes are TRBV5-5 and TRBJ2-1, with TRBD2 identical over 12 bases. V lost 4 bases, J lost 9 bases, and 5 bases stayed unmatched. Germline V CDR1 and CDR2: SGHKS, YYEKEE (reference sequence). The CDR3 sequence is 14 residues long. The CDR3 nucleotides read TGTGCCAGCAGCACCTGGACTAGCGGGGTTGAGCAGTTCTTC. Protein: CASSTWTSGVEQFF. The whole variable domain, remainder taken from reference TRBV5-5 and TRBJ2-1, is DAGVTQSPTHLIKTRGQQVTLRCSPISGHKSVSWYQQVLGQGPQFIFQYYEKEERGRGNFPDRFSARQFPNYSSELNVNALLLGDSALYLCASSTWTSGVEQFFGPGTRLTVL.